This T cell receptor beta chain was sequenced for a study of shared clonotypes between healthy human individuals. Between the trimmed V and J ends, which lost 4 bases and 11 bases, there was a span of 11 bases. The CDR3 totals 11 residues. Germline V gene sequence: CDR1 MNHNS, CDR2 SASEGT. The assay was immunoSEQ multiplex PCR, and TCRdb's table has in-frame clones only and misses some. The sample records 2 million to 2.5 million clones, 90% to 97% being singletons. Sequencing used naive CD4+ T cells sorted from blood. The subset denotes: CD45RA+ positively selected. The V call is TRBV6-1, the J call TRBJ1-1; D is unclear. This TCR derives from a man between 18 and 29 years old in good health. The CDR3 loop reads CASSGAWVAFF. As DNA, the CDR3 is TGTGCCAGCAGTGGGGCCTGGGTGGCTTTCTTT.